This is a list of T cell receptor beta chains from one sample in a study of T-cell reconstitution after alpha-beta-depleted transplantation in children. TCRdb processed the PCR reads anew with MiXCR; each CDR3 protein has one entry. The sample yields around 270,000 distinct CDR3 sequences, around 10% seen once. This material consisted of PBMCs, taken before TCRalphabeta/CD19-depleted stem cell transplant. These receptors were collected from a boy under three years old with acute myeloid leukemia, due to receive a stem cell transplant. CDR3s include the opening cysteine and the closing phenylalanine or tryptophan. D genes are given only for firm matches. Clone size is given for some rows only: seen once, a few or many times, or a class if the clone is expanded.

d_call j_call v_call clone_size cdr3_aa cdr3_nt
TRBD1 TRBJ1-2 TRBV7-8 many CASSLGGQGGYGYTF TGTGCCAGCAGCTTAGGGGGACAGGGAGGCTATGGCTACACCTTC
NA TRBJ1-1 TRBV29-1 many CSVGVVLALTEAFF TGCAGCGTTGGGGTAGTTCTGGCGCTAACTGAAGCTTTCTTT
TRBD2 TRBJ2-2 TRBV5-4 many CASSLGGRSGGELFF TGTGCCAGCAGCTTGGGCGGGAGAAGTGGCGGGGAGCTGTTTTTT
NA TRBJ2-1 TRBV12-2 few CASRLGLGLAGEIIYNEQFF TGTGCAAGTCGCTTAGGATTGGGACTAGCGGGAGAGATCATCTACAATGAGCAGTTCTTC
NA TRBJ1-1 TRBV4-1 many CASSTHRVGDTEAFF TGCGCCAGCAGTACACACAGGGTCGGGGACACTGAAGCTTTCTTT
TRBD1 TRBJ2-1 TRBV7-8 many CASSFRDRGQYEQFF TGTGCCAGCAGCTTCCGGGACAGGGGGCAATATGAGCAGTTCTTC
NA TRBJ2-3 TRBV5-6 many CASSLGYTQYF TGTGCCAGCAGCTTGGGGTATACGCAGTATTTT
NA TRBJ1-6 TRBV7-3 NA CASRLESSYNSPLHF TGTGCCAGCAGGCTAGAAAGCTCCTATAATTCACCCCTCCACTTT
TRBD1 TRBJ2-5 TRBV5-5 many CASSLGGQDQETQYF TGTGCCAGCAGCTTGGGAGGACAGGACCAAGAGACCCAGTACTTC
NA TRBJ2-2 TRBV20-1 many CSARKGAVGELFF TGCAGTGCTAGAAAAGGGGCGGTCGGGGAGCTGTTTTTT
TRBD2 TRBJ2-1 TRBV5-1 many CASSFRLAVYNEQFF TGCGCCAGCAGCTTCAGACTAGCGGTCTACAATGAGCAGTTCTTC
TRBD1 TRBJ2-7 TRBV24-1 many CATSDDRRTGSYEQYF TGTGCCACCAGTGACGACCGGAGGACAGGCTCTTACGAGCAGTACTTC
TRBD2 TRBJ2-5 TRBV5-1 many CASSRGLAGGETQYF TGCGCCAGCAGCAGGGGACTAGCGGGAGGAGAGACCCAGTACTTC
NA TRBJ2-7 TRBV5-1 few CASSLGVDEQYF TGCGCCAGCAGCTTGGGGGTAGACGAGCAGTACTTC
TRBD1 TRBJ2-7 TRBV5-5 NA CASSLGQLSSYEQYF TGTGCCAGCAGCCTGGGACAGCTGAGCTCCTACGAGCAGTACTTC
TRBD2 TRBJ2-5 TRBV5-1 NA CASSSGTSKETQYF TGCGCCAGCAGTTCCGGGACTAGCAAGGAGACCCAGTACTTC
TRBD2 TRBJ2-3 TRBV12-3/TRBV12-4 few CASSPTSGGGDTQYF TGTGCCAGCAGCCCTACTAGCGGGGGGGGGGATACGCAGTATTTT
NA TRBJ1-1 TRBV6-5 many CASSTRVTEAFF TGTGCCAGCAGTACCCGGGTCACGGAAGCTTTCTTT
NA TRBJ2-5 TRBV9 many CASSVGGAETQYF TGTGCCAGCAGCGTAGGGGGAGCGGAGACCCAGTACTTC
NA TRBJ2-5 TRBV28 NA CASSLTGWQTQYF TGTGCCAGCAGTTTAACGGGATGGCAGACCCAGTACTTC
NA TRBJ1-2 TRBV21-1 many CASSSGTGTGNYGYTF TGTGCCAGCAGTTCAGGGACCGGGACGGGGAACTATGGCTACACCTTC
NA TRBJ2-1 TRBV12-3/TRBV12-4 many CASSLKAGYNEQFF TGTGCCAGCAGTCTTAAGGCAGGTTACAATGAGCAGTTCTTC
NA TRBJ2-5 TRBV29-1 many CSVPRTQETQYF TGCAGCGTGCCGAGGACACAAGAGACCCAGTACTTC
NA TRBJ1-3 TRBV20-1 NA CSARLWASRRSSGNTIYF TGCAGTGCTAGATTATGGGCCAGTCGGCGGAGCTCTGGAAACACCATATATTTT
NA TRBJ2-6 TRBV21-1 many CASSKYARLSSGANVLTF TGTGCCAGCAGCAAATACGCCAGGCTAAGCTCTGGGGCCAACGTCCTGACTTTC
NA TRBJ2-5 TRBV5-1 many CASSGSKETQYF TGCGCCAGCAGCGGCTCAAAAGAGACCCAGTACTTC
NA TRBJ2-5 TRBV20-1 many CSARRQQQETQYF TGCAGTGCGAGAAGGCAGCAACAAGAGACCCAGTACTTC
NA TRBJ1-4 TRBV7-2 many CASSFGSGPPNEKLFF TGTGCCAGCAGTTTCGGCTCAGGGCCCCCTAATGAAAAACTGTTTTTT
NA TRBJ2-1 TRBV7-3 many CASSLTEVNEQFF TGTGCCAGCAGCTTAACGGAAGTTAATGAGCAGTTCTTC
NA TRBJ2-1 TRBV7-2 NA CASSWTGGWEQFF TGTGCCAGCAGCTGGACGGGGGGCTGGGAGCAGTTCTTC
NA TRBJ1-2 TRBV29-1 few CSVETPYLTGGYTF TGCAGCGTTGAAACTCCGTATCTGACGGGAGGCTACACCTTC
NA TRBJ2-3 TRBV10-3 many CAISEGQDTDTQYF TGTGCCATCAGTGAGGGGCAGGACACAGATACGCAGTATTTT
TRBD2 TRBJ2-3 TRBV6-5 many CASSYGSSGGAADTQYF TGTGCCAGCAGTTACGGGTCTAGCGGGGGGGCAGCAGATACGCAGTATTTT
TRBD1 TRBJ1-1 TRBV3-1 NA CARSQGQGATEAFF TGTGCCAGGAGTCAAGGCCAGGGGGCTACTGAAGCTTTCTTT
NA TRBJ1-6 TRBV5-1 many CASSLVGYNSPLHF TGCGCCAGCAGCTTGGTCGGTTATAATTCACCCCTCCACTTT
NA TRBJ1-1 TRBV29-1 many CSVRGMNTEAFF TGCAGCGTTCGGGGGATGAACACTGAAGCTTTCTTT
NA TRBJ1-2 TRBV7-3 few CASSSTGGYGYTF TGTGCCAGCAGCTCCACGGGGGGCTATGGCTACACCTTC
NA TRBJ2-7 TRBV5-1 many CASSLHPDYEQYF TGCGCCAGCAGCTTGCATCCGGACTACGAGCAGTACTTC
TRBD2 TRBJ2-7 TRBV4-2 many CASSQPRPSGRASYEQYF TGTGCCAGCAGCCAACCCCGTCCTAGCGGGAGGGCCTCCTACGAGCAGTACTTC
TRBD2 TRBJ2-7 TRBV27 few CASSYGLAGYEQYF TGTGCCAGCAGTTACGGACTAGCGGGATACGAGCAGTACTTC
NA TRBJ1-1 TRBV11-2 many CASSRQRAVNTEAFF TGTGCCAGCAGCCGCCAGAGGGCCGTGAACACTGAAGCTTTCTTT
TRBD2 TRBJ2-3 TRBV7-9 NA CASSSLLAAFTDTQYF TGTGCCAGCAGCTCCCTACTAGCGGCCTTCACAGATACGCAGTATTTT
NA TRBJ2-7 TRBV7-9 many CASSSTSYEQYF TGTGCCAGCAGCTCGACTAGCTACGAGCAGTACTTC
NA TRBJ2-1 TRBV3-1 many CASSHRDGTSNEQFF TGTGCCAGCAGCCATAGGGACGGAACCTCCAATGAGCAGTTCTTC